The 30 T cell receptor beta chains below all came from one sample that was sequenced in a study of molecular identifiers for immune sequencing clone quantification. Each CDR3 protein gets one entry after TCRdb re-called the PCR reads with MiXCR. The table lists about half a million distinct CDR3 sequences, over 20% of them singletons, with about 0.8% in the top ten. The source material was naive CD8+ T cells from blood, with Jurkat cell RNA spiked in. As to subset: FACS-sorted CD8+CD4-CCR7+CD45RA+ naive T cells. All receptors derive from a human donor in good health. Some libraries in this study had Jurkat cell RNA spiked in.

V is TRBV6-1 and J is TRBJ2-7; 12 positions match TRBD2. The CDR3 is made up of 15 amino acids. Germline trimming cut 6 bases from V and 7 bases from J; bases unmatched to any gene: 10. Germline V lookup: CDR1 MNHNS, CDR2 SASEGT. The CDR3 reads CASRPRTSGMGEQYF. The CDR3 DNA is TGTGCCAGCAGACCCAGGACTAGCGGGATGGGGGAGCAGTACTTC.

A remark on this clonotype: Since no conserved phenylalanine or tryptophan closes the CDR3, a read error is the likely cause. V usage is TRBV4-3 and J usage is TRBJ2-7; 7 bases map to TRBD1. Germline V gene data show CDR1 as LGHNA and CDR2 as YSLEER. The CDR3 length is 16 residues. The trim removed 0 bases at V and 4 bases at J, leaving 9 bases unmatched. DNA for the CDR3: TGCGCCAGCAGCCAAGATCTTACAGGGGAAGGGTACGAGCAGTACCTC. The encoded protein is CASSQDLTGEGYEQYL.

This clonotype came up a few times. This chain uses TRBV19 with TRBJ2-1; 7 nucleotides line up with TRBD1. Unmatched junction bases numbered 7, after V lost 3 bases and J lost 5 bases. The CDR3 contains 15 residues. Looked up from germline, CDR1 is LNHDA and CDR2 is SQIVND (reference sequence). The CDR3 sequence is CASSMAGTANNEQFF. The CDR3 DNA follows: TGTGCCAGTAGTATGGCCGGGACAGCGAACAATGAGCAGTTCTTC.

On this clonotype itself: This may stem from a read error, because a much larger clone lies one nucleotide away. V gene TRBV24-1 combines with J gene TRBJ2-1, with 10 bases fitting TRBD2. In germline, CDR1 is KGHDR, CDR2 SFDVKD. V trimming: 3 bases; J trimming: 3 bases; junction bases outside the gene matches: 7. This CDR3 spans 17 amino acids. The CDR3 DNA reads TGTGCCACCAGTGATGCTACTAGCGGGACATACTACAATGAGCAGTTCTTC. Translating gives CATSDATSGTYYNEQFF.

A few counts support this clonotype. The CDR3 loop reads CASSLGGGRGYNEQFF. In DNA form, the CDR3 reads TGTGCCAGCAGCTTAGGGGGCGGGAGGGGCTACAATGAGCAGTTCTTC. The gene calls are TRBV11-3 and TRBJ2-1, with 9 bases lining up with TRBD2. Per germline, CDR1 SGHNT and CDR2 YENEEA. Trimming cost V 1 base and J 3 bases; bases outside gene matches: 4. The CDR3 totals 16 residues.

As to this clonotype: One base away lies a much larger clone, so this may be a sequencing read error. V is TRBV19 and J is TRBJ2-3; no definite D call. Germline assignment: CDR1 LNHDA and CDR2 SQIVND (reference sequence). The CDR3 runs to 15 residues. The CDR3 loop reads CASRTAGRALDTQCF. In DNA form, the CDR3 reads TGTGCCAGTAGAACCGCCGGACGAGCCTTGGATACGCAGTGTTTT.

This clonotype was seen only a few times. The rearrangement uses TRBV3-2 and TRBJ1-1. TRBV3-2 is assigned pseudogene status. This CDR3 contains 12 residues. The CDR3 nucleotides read TGTGCCAGCAGCCAGTATCTACATAGAGCTTTCTTT. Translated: CASSQYLHRAFF.

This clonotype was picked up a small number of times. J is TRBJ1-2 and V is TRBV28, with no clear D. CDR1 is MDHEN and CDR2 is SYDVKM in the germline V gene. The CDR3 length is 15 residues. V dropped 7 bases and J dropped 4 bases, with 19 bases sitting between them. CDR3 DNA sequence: TGTGCCAGCAACCACGAGGGAGCCTCTAGCTATGGCTACACCTTC. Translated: CASNHEGASSYGYTF.

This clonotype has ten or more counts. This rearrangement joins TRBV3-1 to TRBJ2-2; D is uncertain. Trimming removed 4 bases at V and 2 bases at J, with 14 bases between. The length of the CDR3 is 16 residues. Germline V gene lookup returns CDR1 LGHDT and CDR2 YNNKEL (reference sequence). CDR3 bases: TGTGCCAGCAGCCCAATTCTCGACACCAACACCGGGGAGCTGTTTTTT. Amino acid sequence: CASSPILDTNTGELFF.

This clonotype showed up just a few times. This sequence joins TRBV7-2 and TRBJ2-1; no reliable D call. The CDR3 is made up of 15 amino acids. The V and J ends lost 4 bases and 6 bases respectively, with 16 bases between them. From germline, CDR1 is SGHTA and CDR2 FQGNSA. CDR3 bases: TGTGCCAGCAGCTCAAGCAAGGTGGTAGGCAATGAGCAGTTCTTC. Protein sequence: CASSSSKVVGNEQFF. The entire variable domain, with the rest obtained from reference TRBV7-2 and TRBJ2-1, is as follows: GAGVSQSPSNKVTEKGKDVELRCDPISGHTALYWYRQSLGQGLEFLIYFQGNSAPDKSGLPSDRFSAERTGGSVSTLTIQRTQQEDSAVYLCASSSSKVVGNEQFFGPGTRLTVL.

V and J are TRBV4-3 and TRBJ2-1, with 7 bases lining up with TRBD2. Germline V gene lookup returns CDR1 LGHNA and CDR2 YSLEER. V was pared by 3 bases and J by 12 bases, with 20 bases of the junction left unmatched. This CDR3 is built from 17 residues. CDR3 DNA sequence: TGCGCCAGCAGCCACGGGGCCGGGCGGGGGTACGAGCCTGGGCAGTTCTTC. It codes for CASSHGAGRGYEPGQFF.

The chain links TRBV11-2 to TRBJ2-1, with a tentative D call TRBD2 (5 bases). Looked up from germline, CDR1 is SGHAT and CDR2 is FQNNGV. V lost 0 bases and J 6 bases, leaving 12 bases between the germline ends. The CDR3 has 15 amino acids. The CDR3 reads CASSLEPGSVNEQFF. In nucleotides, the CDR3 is TGTGCCAGCAGCTTAGAGCCGGGGTCGGTCAATGAGCAGTTCTTC.

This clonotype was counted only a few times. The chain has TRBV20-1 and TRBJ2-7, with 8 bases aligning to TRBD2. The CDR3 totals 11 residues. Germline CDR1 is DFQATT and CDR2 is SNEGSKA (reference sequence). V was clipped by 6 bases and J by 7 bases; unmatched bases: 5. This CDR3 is CSARLAGEQYF. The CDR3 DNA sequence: TGCAGTGCCAGGCTAGCGGGTGAGCAGTACTTC.

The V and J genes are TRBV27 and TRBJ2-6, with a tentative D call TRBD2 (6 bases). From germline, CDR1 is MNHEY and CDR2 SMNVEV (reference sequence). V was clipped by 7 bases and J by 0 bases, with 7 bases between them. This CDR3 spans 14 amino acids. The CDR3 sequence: CASMGGSGANVLTF. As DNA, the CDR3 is TGTGCCAGCATGGGGGGCTCTGGGGCCAACGTCCTGACTTTC. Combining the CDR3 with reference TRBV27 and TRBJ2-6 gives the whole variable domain EAQVTQNPRYLITVTGKKLTVTCSQNMNHEYMSWYRQDPGLGLRQIYYSMNVEVTDKGDVPEGYKVSRKEKRNFPLILESPSPNQTSLYFCASMGGSGANVLTFGAGSRLTVL.

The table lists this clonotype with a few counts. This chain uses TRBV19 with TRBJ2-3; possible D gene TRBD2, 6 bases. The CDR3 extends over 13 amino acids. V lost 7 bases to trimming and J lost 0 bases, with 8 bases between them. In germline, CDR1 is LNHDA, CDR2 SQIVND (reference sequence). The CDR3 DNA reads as TGTGCCAGTACGGAGGGGAGCACAGATACGCAGTATTTT. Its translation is CASTEGSTDTQYF.

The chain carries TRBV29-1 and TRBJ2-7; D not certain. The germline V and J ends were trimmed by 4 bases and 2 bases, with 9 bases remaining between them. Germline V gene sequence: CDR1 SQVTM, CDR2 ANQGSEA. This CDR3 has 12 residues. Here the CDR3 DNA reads TGCAGCGTTGCTGGCAGCGCCTACGAGCAGTACTTC. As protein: CSVAGSAYEQYF.

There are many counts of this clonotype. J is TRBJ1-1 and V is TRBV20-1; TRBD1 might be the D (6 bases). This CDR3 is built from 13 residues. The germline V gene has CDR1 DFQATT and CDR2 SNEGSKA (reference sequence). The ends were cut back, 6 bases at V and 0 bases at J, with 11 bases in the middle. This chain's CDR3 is CSATDRLNTEAFF. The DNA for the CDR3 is TGCAGTGCAACCGACAGGTTGAACACTGAAGCTTTCTTT.

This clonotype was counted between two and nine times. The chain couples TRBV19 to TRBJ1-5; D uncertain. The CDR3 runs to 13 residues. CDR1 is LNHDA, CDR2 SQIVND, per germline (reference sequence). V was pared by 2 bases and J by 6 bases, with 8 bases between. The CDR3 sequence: CASSIIGSQPQHF. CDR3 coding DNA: TGTGCCAGTAGTATAATAGGGAGTCAGCCCCAGCATTTT.

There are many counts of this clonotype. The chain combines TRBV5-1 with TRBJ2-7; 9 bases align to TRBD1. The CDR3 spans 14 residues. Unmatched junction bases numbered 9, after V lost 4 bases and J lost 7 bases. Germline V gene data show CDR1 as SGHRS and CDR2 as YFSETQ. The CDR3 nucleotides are TGCGCCAGCAGCATGGGGACAGGGAAATGGGAGCAGTACTTC. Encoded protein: CASSMGTGKWEQYF.

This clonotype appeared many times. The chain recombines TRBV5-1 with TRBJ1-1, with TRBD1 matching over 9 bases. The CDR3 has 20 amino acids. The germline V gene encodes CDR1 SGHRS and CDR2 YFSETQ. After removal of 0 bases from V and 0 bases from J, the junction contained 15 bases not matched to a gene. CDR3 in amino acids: CASSLVAPGTGIYLNTEAFF. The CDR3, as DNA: TGCGCCAGCAGCTTGGTTGCTCCCGGGACAGGGATTTACTTGAACACTGAAGCTTTCTTT.

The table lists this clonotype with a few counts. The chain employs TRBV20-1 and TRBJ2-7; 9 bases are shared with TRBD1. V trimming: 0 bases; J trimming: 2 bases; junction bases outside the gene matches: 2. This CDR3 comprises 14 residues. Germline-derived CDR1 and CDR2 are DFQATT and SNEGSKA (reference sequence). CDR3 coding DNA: TGCAGTGCTAGAGATCGACAGGGGGCCTACGAGCAGTACTTC. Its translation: CSARDRQGAYEQYF.

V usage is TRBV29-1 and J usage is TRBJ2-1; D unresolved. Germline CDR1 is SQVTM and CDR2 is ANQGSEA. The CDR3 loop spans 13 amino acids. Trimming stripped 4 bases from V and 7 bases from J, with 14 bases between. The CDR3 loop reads CSVADLVLNEQFF. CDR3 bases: TGCAGCGTTGCGGATCTGGTGTTGAATGAGCAGTTCTTC.

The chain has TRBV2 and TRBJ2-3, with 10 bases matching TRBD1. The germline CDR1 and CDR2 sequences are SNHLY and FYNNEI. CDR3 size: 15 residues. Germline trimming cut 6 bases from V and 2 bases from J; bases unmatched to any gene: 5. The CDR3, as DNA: TGTGCCAGCAGCGCCGGGACAGGGGCCACAGATACGCAGTATTTT. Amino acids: CASSAGTGATDTQYF.

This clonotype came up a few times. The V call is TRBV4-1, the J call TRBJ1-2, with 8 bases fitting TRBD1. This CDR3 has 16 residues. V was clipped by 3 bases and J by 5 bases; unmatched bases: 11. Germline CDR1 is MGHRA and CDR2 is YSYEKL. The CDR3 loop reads CASSQDTGGSRYGYTF. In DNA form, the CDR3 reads TGCGCCAGCAGCCAGGATACAGGGGGATCGAGGTATGGCTACACCTTC.

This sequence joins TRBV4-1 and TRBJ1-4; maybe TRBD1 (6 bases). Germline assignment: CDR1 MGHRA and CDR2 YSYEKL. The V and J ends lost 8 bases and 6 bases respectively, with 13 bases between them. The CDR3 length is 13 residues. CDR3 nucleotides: TGCGCCAGCGGGGGCAGGGAAGATGAAAAACTGTTTTTT. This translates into CASGGREDEKLFF.

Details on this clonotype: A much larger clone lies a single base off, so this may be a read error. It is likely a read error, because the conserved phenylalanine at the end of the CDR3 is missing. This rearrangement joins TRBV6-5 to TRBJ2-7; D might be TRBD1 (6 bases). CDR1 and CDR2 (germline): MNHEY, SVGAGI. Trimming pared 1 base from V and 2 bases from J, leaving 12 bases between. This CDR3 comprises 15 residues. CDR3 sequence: CASSYYPDSPYEQYL. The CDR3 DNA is TGTGCCAGCAGTTACTACCCGGACAGTCCCTACGAGCAGTACCTC.

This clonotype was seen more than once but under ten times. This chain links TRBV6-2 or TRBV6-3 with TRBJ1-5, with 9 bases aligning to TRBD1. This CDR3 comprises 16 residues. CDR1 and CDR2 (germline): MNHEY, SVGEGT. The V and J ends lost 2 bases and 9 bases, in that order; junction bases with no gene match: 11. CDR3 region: CASSYSSGQGDLPQHF. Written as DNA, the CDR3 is TGTGCCAGCAGTTACAGTTCGGGACAGGGAGATTTGCCCCAGCATTTT.

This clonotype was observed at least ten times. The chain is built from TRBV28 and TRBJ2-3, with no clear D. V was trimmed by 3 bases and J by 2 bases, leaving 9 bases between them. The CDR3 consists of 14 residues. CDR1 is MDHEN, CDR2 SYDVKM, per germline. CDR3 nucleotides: TGTGCCAGCAGTTTTTCCAGGAACACAGATACGCAGTATTTT. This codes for CASSFSRNTDTQYF.

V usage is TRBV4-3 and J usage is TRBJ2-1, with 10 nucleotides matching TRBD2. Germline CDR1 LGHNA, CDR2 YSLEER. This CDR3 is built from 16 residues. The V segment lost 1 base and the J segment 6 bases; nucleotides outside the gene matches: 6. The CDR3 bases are TGCGCCAGCAGCCAAGGGGCTAGCGGGGGAACCAATGAGCAGTTCTTC. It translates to CASSQGASGGTNEQFF.

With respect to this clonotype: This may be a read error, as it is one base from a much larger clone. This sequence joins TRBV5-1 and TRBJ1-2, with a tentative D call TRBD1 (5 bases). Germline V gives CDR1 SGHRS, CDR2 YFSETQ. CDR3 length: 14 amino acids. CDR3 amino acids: CTSSLPTANYGYTF. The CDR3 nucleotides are TGCACCAGCAGCTTGCCGACAGCTAACTATGGCTACACCTTC.